This TCR beta chain derives from a study of cytotoxic CD8 clonotypes in ibrutinib-treated CLL. Investigators sought sequencing depths of between 1 in 200,000 and 1 in 1 million T cells. Assay used: immunoSEQ multiplex PCR; TCRdb lists only in-frame clones, some missing. The data hold some 17,000 clones, with roughly four fifths observed a single time. This CDR3 comprises 13 residues. Germline V gene data show CDR1 as MNHEY and CDR2 as SMNVEV (reference sequence). V gave up 5 bases and J gave up 0 bases, with 7 bases separating them. Sequencing used PBMCs, obtained before ibrutinib treatment. The source of this sequence is a human donor with chronic lymphocytic leukemia. The chain has TRBV27 and TRBJ2-5, with no clear D. CDR3 nucleotides: TGTGCCAGCAGTACGCGATACCAAGAGACCCAGTACTTC. Protein product: CASSTRYQETQYF.